A selection of T cell receptor beta chains follows, all from one sample in a study of T cell repertoires in aging, cancer and after chemotherapy. TCRdb called the multiplex PCR reads again in MiXCR, with one record for every CDR3 protein. The table has about a thousand distinct CDR3 sequences, roughly a fifth seen once. The sequenced material came from blood. These receptors came from a human donor with a solid tumor. Both conserved end residues are part of each CDR3. Fields, in order: D gene, clone size, J gene, V gene, CDR3 protein, CDR3 DNA. The D gene is left open where the match is weak. Only part of the rows carry a size: once, few, many, or a class if the clone is expanded.

d_gene: TRBD1
abundance: large
j_gene: TRBJ1-5
v_gene: TRBV7-2
CDR3aa: CASSGGQPLQPQHF
CDR3nt: TGTGCCAGCAGCGGGGGACAGCCACTTCAGCCCCAGCATTTT

d_gene: .
abundance: large
j_gene: TRBJ2-1
v_gene: TRBV6-5
CDR3aa: CASSRPLRQEQFF
CDR3nt: TGTGCCAGCAGTCGCCCTCTGAGACAAGAGCAGTTCTTC

d_gene: .
abundance: .
j_gene: TRBJ2-5
v_gene: TRBV6-1
CDR3aa: CASGLAVETQYF
CDR3nt: TGTGCCAGTGGATTAGCGGTAGAGACCCAGTACTTC

d_gene: .
abundance: large
j_gene: TRBJ2-7
v_gene: TRBV7-9
CDR3aa: CASSLSNRVHEQYF
CDR3nt: TGTGCCAGCAGCTTATCGAACAGGGTCCACGAGCAGTACTTC

d_gene: TRBD1
abundance: few
j_gene: TRBJ2-4
v_gene: TRBV20-1
CDR3aa: CSASLPGQGAKRIQYF
CDR3nt: TGCAGTGCTAGCTTACCGGGACAGGGGGCAAAGAGGATTCAGTACTTC

d_gene: TRBD2
abundance: few
j_gene: TRBJ2-7
v_gene: TRBV20-1
CDR3aa: CSARVSGEYSYEQYF
CDR3nt: TGCAGTGCTAGAGTTAGCGGGGAATACTCCTACGAGCAGTACTTC

d_gene: .
abundance: few
j_gene: TRBJ2-1
v_gene: TRBV9
CDR3aa: CASSVTPSPGNEQFF
CDR3nt: TGTGCCAGCAGCGTAACCCCCTCGCCCGGCAATGAGCAGTTCTTC

d_gene: .
abundance: .
j_gene: TRBJ1-6
v_gene: TRBV4-1
CDR3aa: CASSHKDPAANSPLHF
CDR3nt: TGCGCCAGCAGCCATAAGGATCCGGCAGCGAATTCACCCCTCCACTTT

d_gene: TRBD1
abundance: .
j_gene: TRBJ2-6
v_gene: TRBV5-1
CDR3aa: CASSSTGVGRSGANVLTF
CDR3nt: TGCGCCAGCAGCAGTACAGGGGTCGGCAGATCTGGGGCCAACGTCCTGACTTTC

d_gene: .
abundance: few
j_gene: TRBJ1-5
v_gene: TRBV6-1
CDR3aa: CASSEVSKLGPQHF
CDR3nt: TGTGCCAGCAGTGAAGTATCCAAGCTTGGGCCCCAGCATTTT

d_gene: TRBD1
abundance: large
j_gene: TRBJ1-1
v_gene: TRBV5-4
CDR3aa: CATGTTGGRGEAFF
CDR3nt: TGTGCCACCGGTACGACAGGGGGCCGCGGTGAAGCTTTCTTT

d_gene: .
abundance: .
j_gene: TRBJ2-5
v_gene: TRBV7-8
CDR3aa: CASSDYTGPTGTQYF
CDR3nt: TGTGCCAGCAGCGATTACACGGGACCCACGGGGACCCAGTACTTC

d_gene: TRBD1
abundance: large
j_gene: TRBJ1-2
v_gene: TRBV7-6
CDR3aa: CASSLNEEQGAWDGYTF
CDR3nt: TGTGCCAGCAGCTTAAATGAAGAGCAGGGGGCCTGGGATGGCTACACCTTC

d_gene: .
abundance: large
j_gene: TRBJ1-6
v_gene: TRBV6-5
CDR3aa: CASSYGREAGYSPLHF
CDR3nt: TGTGCCAGCAGTTACGGGAGAGAGGCAGGGTATTCACCCCTCCACTTT

d_gene: TRBD2
abundance: .
j_gene: TRBJ2-1
v_gene: TRBV4-1
CDR3aa: CASSPRLALAANEQFF
CDR3nt: TGCGCCAGCAGCCCCCGACTAGCGCTCGCGGCCAATGAGCAGTTCTTC

d_gene: TRBD1
abundance: .
j_gene: TRBJ2-7
v_gene: TRBV5-1
CDR3aa: CASSRDREKQYF
CDR3nt: TGCGCCAGCAGCCGCGACAGGGAGAAGCAGTACTTC

d_gene: .
abundance: .
j_gene: TRBJ2-1
v_gene: TRBV6-5
CDR3aa: CASSPTARSYNEQFF
CDR3nt: TGTGCCAGCAGTCCGACCGCCAGGTCCTACAATGAGCAGTTCTTC

d_gene: TRBD2
abundance: .
j_gene: TRBJ2-5
v_gene: TRBV28
CDR3aa: CASSPVLGRGETQYF
CDR3nt: TGTGCCAGCAGCCCCGTTTTAGGGAGGGGAGAGACCCAGTACTTC

d_gene: .
abundance: .
j_gene: TRBJ1-5
v_gene: TRBV14
CDR3aa: CASSQGLGRPQHF
CDR3nt: TGTGCCAGCAGCCAGGGCCTGGGGCGGCCCCAGCATTTT